This TCR beta chain was documented in a study of cytomegalovirus exposure and HLA in healthy donors. General observations from the study: Usually a TCR sequence was rare, but some public TCRs were found in many donors. Specific recognition of CMV antigens was confirmed in vitro for a few chains (all CMV-associated). Clusters of TCRs from the first cohort tended to co-occur in the roughly 120 validation repertoires (as a later analysis found).

With regard to this clone: No antigen is known for it.

Produced via immunoSEQ multiplex PCR; TCRdb's table is partial and in-frame only. The repertoire consists of 76,000 or so clones, with less than 95% occurring once and the leading ten covering 3.3%. The CDR3 consists of 13 residues. The V gene's germline CDR1 is MDHEN and CDR2 SYDVKM. After removal of 4 bases from V and 6 bases from J, the junction contained 5 bases not matched to a gene. The TCR was taken from a woman younger than 35 in good health and CMV-seropositive. Sequenced: PBMCs. V gene TRBV28 combines with J gene TRBJ1-2, with 7 bases identical to TRBD1. CDR3 loop: CASSSLTGDGYTF. The CDR3 nucleotides are TGTGCCAGCAGTTCCCTAACAGGGGATGGCTACACCTTC.